The 32 T cell receptor beta chains listed next were all sequenced from one sample in a study of cytomegalovirus exposure and HLA in healthy donors. Researchers ran the PCR with 60 Vbeta and 13 Jbeta primers. The repertoire was sequenced with immunoSEQ multiplex PCR; TCRdb's copy has only in-frame clones and lacks some. Among 85,000 to 120,000 clones listed, 70% to 80% were seen once. Material: PBMCs. The receptor source for this set is a male donor in good health and CMV-seropositive.

This clone showed up just a few times. This chain joins TRBV2 and TRBJ2-2; 8 positions match TRBD2. V was clipped by 4 bases and J by 5 bases; unmatched bases: 6. This CDR3 comprises 15 residues. Germline V gene sequence: CDR1 SNHLY, CDR2 FYNNEI. The CDR3 loop is CASSVRASGTGELFF. CDR3 bases: TGTGCCAGCAGTGTTAGGGCTAGCGGGACCGGGGAGCTGTTTTTT.

The genes are TRBV5-1 and TRBJ2-3; TRBD2 matches 13 bases. J gave up 2 bases and V 0 bases, and 3 bases lay outside the gene matches. The CDR3 spans 17 residues. Germline CDR1 and CDR2: SGHRS and YFSETQ. DNA of the CDR3: TGCGCCAGCAGCTTGGAACTAGCGGGAGGGCCCACAGATACGCAGTATTTT. Its translation is CASSLELAGGPTDTQYF.

The chain couples TRBV5-1 to TRBJ2-7, with 8 nucleotides matching TRBD1. In germline, CDR1 is SGHRS, CDR2 YFSETQ. The junction had 8 bases not matched to a gene; V was cut back by 4 bases and J by 2 bases. CDR3 length: 15 residues. The DNA for the CDR3 is TGCGCCAGCAGCGATGGGGGGACAGGACCCTACGAGCAGTACTTC. It is translated as CASSDGGTGPYEQYF. Supplemented by reference TRBV5-1 and TRBJ2-7, the full variable domain reads KAGVTQTPRYLIKTRGQQVTLSCSPISGHRSVSWYQQTPGQGLQFLFEYFSETQRNKGNFPGRFSGRQFSNSRSEMNVSTLELGDSALYLCASSDGGTGPYEQYFGPGTRLTVT.

The chain couples TRBV6-7 to TRBJ1-5; 12 bases align to TRBD1. TRBV6-7 is annotated as an ORF whose role is uncertain. V lost 8 bases to trimming and J lost 0 bases; unmatched junction nucleotides: 5. CDR3 size: 16 residues. In DNA, the CDR3 is TGTGCCAGCCCGGGACAGGGGGCATATAGCAATCAGCCCCAGCATTTT. It yields the protein CASPGQGAYSNQPQHF.

The chain has TRBV5-3 and TRBJ2-7, with D possibly TRBD2 on 7 matching bases. TRBV5-3 is sorted into the ORF group, with uncertain function. CDR3 size: 15 residues. The V end was cut by 0 bases, the J end by 0 bases, with 10 bases between. The CDR3: CARSLARGASYEQYF. In DNA, the CDR3 is TGTGCCAGAAGCTTGGCCCGGGGGGCCTCCTACGAGCAGTACTTC.

The chain is built from TRBV5-1 and TRBJ2-2, with 7 bases matching TRBD1. The CDR3 length is 15 residues. The V segment lost 6 bases and the J segment 1 base; nucleotides outside the gene matches: 6. Germline V CDR1 and CDR2: SGHRS, YFSETQ. CDR3 DNA sequence: TGCGCCAGCAACCCCGGACAGGTGAACACCGGGGAGCTGTTTTTT. Encoded protein: CASNPGQVNTGELFF. Together with reference TRBV5-1 and TRBJ2-2, the CDR3 gives the full variable domain: KAGVTQTPRYLIKTRGQQVTLSCSPISGHRSVSWYQQTPGQGLQFLFEYFSETQRNKGNFPGRFSGRQFSNSRSEMNVSTLELGDSALYLCASNPGQVNTGELFFGEGSRLTVL.

The chain uses TRBV6-5 and TRBJ2-7, with 9 bases that match TRBD1. Trimming took 6 bases from V and 3 from J; bases not matched to a gene: 9. Germline V gives CDR1 MNHEY, CDR2 SVGAGI. The CDR3 consists of 15 residues. CDR3 region: CASSPDRGMNYEQYF. In DNA form, the CDR3 reads TGTGCCAGCAGCCCGGACAGGGGAATGAACTACGAGCAGTACTTC.

This sequence joins TRBV28 and TRBJ1-3; D may be TRBD1 (6 bases). The CDR3 length is 15 residues. Trimming removed 6 bases from V and 0 bases from J, with 12 bases in between. The germline gives CDR1 MDHEN, CDR2 SYDVKM. The CDR3 is CASRTQGFSGNTIYF. The CDR3 DNA sequence: TGTGCCAGCAGAACACAGGGTTTCTCTGGAAACACCATATATTTT. Together with reference TRBV28 and TRBJ1-3, the CDR3 gives the full variable domain: DVKVTQSSRYLVKRTGEKVFLECVQDMDHENMFWYRQDPGLGLRLIYFSYDVKMKEKGDIPEGYSVSREKKERFSLILESASTNQTSMYLCASRTQGFSGNTIYFGEGSWLTVV.

The rearrangement links TRBV28 to TRBJ2-2; 7 bases are a match to TRBD1. Germline V gene sequence: CDR1 MDHEN, CDR2 SYDVKM. The CDR3 covers 15 residues. With V trimmed by 3 bases and J by 4 bases, 5 bases remained unmatched. The CDR3: CASSFLQGTTGELFF. Here the CDR3 DNA reads TGTGCCAGCAGTTTTCTACAGGGGACCACCGGGGAGCTGTTTTTT.

The chain uses TRBV9 and TRBJ2-7; weak D call: TRBD2 (7 bases). V was clipped by 3 bases and J by 1 base, with 17 bases between them. Germline CDR1 and CDR2: SGDLS and YYNGEE. The CDR3 runs to 16 residues. The DNA of the CDR3 is TGTGCCAGCAGCGAGGGGGGGGCGGGAGAGTCCTACGAGCAGTACTTC. This codes for CASSEGGAGESYEQYF.

CDR3 protein: CASSYTLSLADTQYF. CDR3 DNA: TGTGCCAGCAGCTATACCTTGTCGCTAGCAGATACGCAGTATTTT. This chain links TRBV7-3 with TRBJ2-3; D unresolved. V lost 4 bases, J lost 4 bases, and 15 bases lay in between. Germline CDR1 reads SGHTA; CDR2 reads FQGTGA. The CDR3 is made up of 15 amino acids.

This chain links TRBV19 with TRBJ2-7; 9 bases fit TRBD2. V gave up 8 bases and J gave up 4 bases; unmatched junction bases: 6. There are 13 residues in the CDR3. CDR1 and CDR2 (germline): LNHDA, SQIVND (reference sequence). CDR3 bases: TGTGCCAGTGGAAAGACTAGCGGTTACGAGCAGTACTTC. Protein sequence: CASGKTSGYEQYF.

This clone was observed a single time. This chain joins TRBV11-2 and TRBJ2-1; D gene uncertain. V dropped 1 base and J dropped 5 bases, with 9 bases sitting between them. This CDR3 is built from 14 residues. The V gene's germline CDR1 is SGHAT and CDR2 FQNNGV. CDR3 in amino acids: CASSLVSSHNEQFF. CDR3 sequence (DNA): TGTGCCAGCAGCTTAGTTAGCTCACACAATGAGCAGTTCTTC.

As to this clone: One end of the junction varies from germline; a read error may be responsible. The V and J genes are TRBV6-6 and TRBJ2-6, with D possibly TRBD1 on 5 matching bases. The CDR3 covers 15 residues. CDR1 and CDR2 (germline): MNHNY, SVGAGI (reference sequence). As DNA, the CDR3 is TGTGCCAGCAGGGATAATATATCTGGGGCCAACGGCCTGACTTTC. It is translated as CASRDNISGANGLTF.

The chain employs TRBV7-3 and TRBJ2-1; 9 bases are shared with TRBD1. The CDR3 is 13 residues long. The V segment lost 4 bases and the J segment 9 bases; nucleotides outside the gene matches: 4. Germline loops: CDR1 SGHTA, CDR2 FQGTGA. The CDR3 sequence is CASSSGQGIEQFF. The CDR3 DNA reads as TGTGCCAGCAGCTCGGGACAGGGTATTGAGCAGTTCTTC.

This clone was recorded only once. The chain joins TRBV4-1 to TRBJ2-3; D tentatively fits TRBD1 or TRBD2 (5 bases each). The CDR3 length is 14 residues. Germline CDR1 MGHRA, CDR2 YSYEKL. Trimming removed 4 bases from V and 5 bases from J, with 13 bases in between. The CDR3 protein is CASSREGSKDTQYF. The CDR3 coding sequence is TGCGCCAGCAGCCGAGAGGGGAGTAAAGATACGCAGTATTTT.

The chain combines TRBV5-5 with TRBJ1-2; 7 bases map to TRBD1. There are 14 residues in the CDR3. The trim removed 1 base at V and 4 bases at J, leaving 4 bases unmatched. Germline CDR1 reads SGHKS; CDR2 reads YYEKEE (reference sequence). The CDR3 reads CASSLLEGAYGYTF. DNA for the CDR3: TGTGCCAGCAGCTTGTTAGAGGGGGCCTATGGCTACACCTTC.

V is TRBV28 and J is TRBJ2-7; 12 bases are a match to TRBD2. Trimming at V came to 5 bases and at J to 4 bases, leaving 12 bases not matched to a gene. The germline gives CDR1 MDHEN, CDR2 SYDVKM. The length of the CDR3 is 17 residues. CDR3 DNA sequence: TGTGCCAGCAGTACACCCGGCCTAGCGGGAGGGCCATACGAGCAGTACTTC. Its protein is CASSTPGLAGGPYEQYF.

V is TRBV5-8 and J is TRBJ2-7, with 7 bases identical to TRBD1. Germline V lookup: CDR1 SGHTS, CDR2 YDEGEE. CDR3 length: 16 residues. The trim removed 2 bases at V and 3 bases at J, leaving 11 bases unmatched. The CDR3 DNA reads TGTGCCAGCAGCTTTGGTTCGTCTACAGGGGACTACGAGCAGTACTTC. Translation gives CASSFGSSTGDYEQYF.

This clone was counted only a few times. This sequence joins TRBV27 and TRBJ1-1; perhaps TRBD1 as D (6 bases). CDR1 and CDR2 from the germline V gene are MNHEY and SMNVEV (reference sequence). The germline V and J ends were trimmed by 5 bases and 4 bases, with 14 bases remaining between them. The CDR3 length is 14 residues. The CDR3 spells CASSRRGGGTEAFF. The CDR3 DNA is TGTGCCAGCAGTCGTCGAGGGGGTGGCACTGAAGCTTTCTTT.

The table lists this clone with a count of one. CDR3 residues: CASSHPSDRADTQYF. The DNA for the CDR3 is TGTGCCAGCAGCCACCCCTCCGACAGGGCAGATACGCAGTATTTT. The V gene is TRBV4-2, the J gene TRBJ2-3; 7 bases fit TRBD1. The germline V gene encodes CDR1 LGHNA and CDR2 YNFKEQ. The CDR3 spans 15 residues. J lost 4 bases, V lost 3 bases, and 7 bases had no gene match.

The chain employs TRBV29-1 and TRBJ1-1; a weak D match, TRBD1 (5 bases). Germline V gene sequence: CDR1 SQVTM, CDR2 ANQGSEA. There are 14 residues in the CDR3. Trimming took off 3 bases at V and 6 bases at J, with 17 bases between the two ends. The CDR3 DNA is TGCAGCGTTGAGCCCGGGGGGGGATGGTCTGAAGCTTTCTTT. Its translation is CSVEPGGGWSEAFF.

The chain is built from TRBV6-6 and TRBJ1-1; a weak D match, TRBD1 (6 bases). The CDR3 is 15 amino acids. Per the germline V gene, CDR1 is MNHNY and CDR2 is SVGAGI (reference sequence). CDR3 protein: CFSTDRLPVNTEAFF. The CDR3 DNA follows: TGTTTTTCAACTGACAGGCTCCCGGTGAACACTGAAGCTTTCTTT.

J is TRBJ2-1 and V is TRBV13, with 10 bases matching TRBD2. The J segment lost 7 bases and the V segment lost 0 bases, leaving 6 bases of the junction unmatched. Germline lookup yields CDR1 PRHDT and CDR2 FYEKMQ (reference sequence). The CDR3 consists of 16 residues. The DNA of the CDR3 is TGTGCCAGCAGCTTAGGCCGAAGCGGGAGGGGAAATGAGCAGTTCTTC. This translates into CASSLGRSGRGNEQFF.

This rearrangement joins TRBV19 to TRBJ2-7; TRBD1 matches 9 bases. V gave up 8 bases and J gave up 5 bases; unmatched junction bases: 13. The germline V gene has CDR1 LNHDA and CDR2 SQIVND (reference sequence). The CDR3 is 15 amino acids. CDR3 in DNA: TGTGCCAGTGCCCCATGGGGGACAGGGAAGAACGAGCAGTACTTC. Translated, it gives CASAPWGTGKNEQYF.

V and J are TRBV5-4 and TRBJ2-1, with 8 bases lining up with TRBD2. The CDR3 consists of 16 residues. V was pared by 4 bases and J by 0 bases, with 6 bases of the junction left unmatched. Looked up from germline, CDR1 is SGHNT and CDR2 is YYREEE (reference sequence). CDR3 loop: CASSPASGLSYNEQFF. CDR3 DNA: TGTGCCAGCAGCCCGGCTAGCGGGCTCTCCTACAATGAGCAGTTCTTC.

The CDR3 sequence: CASSDRAYSGSEQYF. CDR3 bases: TGTGCCAGCAGCGACAGGGCCTACTCCGGTAGTGAGCAGTACTTC. The chain combines TRBV27 with TRBJ2-7; 7 bases match TRBD1. This CDR3 spans 15 amino acids. Germline V lookup: CDR1 MNHEY, CDR2 SMNVEV (reference sequence). V was pared by 6 bases and J by 7 bases, with 15 bases of the junction left unmatched.

CDR3 sequence: CASSEGTGNGYTF. The CDR3 DNA follows: TGTGCCAGCAGTGAAGGGACAGGGAATGGCTACACCTTC. V and J are TRBV2 and TRBJ1-2, with TRBD1 identical over 8 bases. Unmatched junction bases numbered 1, after V lost 1 base and J lost 6 bases. The CDR3 is made up of 13 amino acids. CDR1 is SNHLY, CDR2 FYNNEI, per germline.

The rearrangement links TRBV5-1 to TRBJ2-7; TRBD1 aligns across 7 bases. Germline CDR1 and CDR2: SGHRS and YFSETQ. The CDR3 runs 13 residues. The junction had 8 bases not matched to a gene; V was cut back by 6 bases and J by 5 bases. CDR3 amino acids: CASTQGGQNEQYF. CDR3 nucleotides: TGCGCCAGCACCCAAGGGGGCCAGAACGAGCAGTACTTC.

CDR3 coding DNA: TGTGCCAGTAGTCCGGGACAAAATCAGCCCCAGCATTTT. Its protein product is CASSPGQNQPQHF. The V and J genes are TRBV19 and TRBJ1-5; maybe TRBD1 (6 bases). Per germline, CDR1 LNHDA and CDR2 SQIVND (reference sequence). Trimming left V 5 bases short and J 4 bases short, with 9 bases between. The CDR3 runs 13 residues.

CDR3 bases: TGTGCCAGCACCCTGGACAGGGGCTACTATGGCTACACCTTC. Translation: CASTLDRGYYGYTF. V gene TRBV6-5 combines with J gene TRBJ1-2; 9 nucleotides align to TRBD1. Germline CDR1 and CDR2: MNHEY and SVGAGI. J gave up 3 bases and V 7 bases, and 6 bases lay outside the gene matches. CDR3 size: 14 residues.

The chain couples TRBV9 to TRBJ1-2; weak D call: TRBD1 (5 bases). This CDR3 spans 16 amino acids. Germline-derived CDR1 and CDR2 are SGDLS and YYNGEE. V dropped 4 bases and J dropped 8 bases, with 24 bases sitting between them. The CDR3 loop reads CASSQGAYAAANGYTF. The CDR3 DNA follows: TGTGCCAGCAGCCAGGGCGCCTACGCGGCAGCGAACGGCTACACCTTC.